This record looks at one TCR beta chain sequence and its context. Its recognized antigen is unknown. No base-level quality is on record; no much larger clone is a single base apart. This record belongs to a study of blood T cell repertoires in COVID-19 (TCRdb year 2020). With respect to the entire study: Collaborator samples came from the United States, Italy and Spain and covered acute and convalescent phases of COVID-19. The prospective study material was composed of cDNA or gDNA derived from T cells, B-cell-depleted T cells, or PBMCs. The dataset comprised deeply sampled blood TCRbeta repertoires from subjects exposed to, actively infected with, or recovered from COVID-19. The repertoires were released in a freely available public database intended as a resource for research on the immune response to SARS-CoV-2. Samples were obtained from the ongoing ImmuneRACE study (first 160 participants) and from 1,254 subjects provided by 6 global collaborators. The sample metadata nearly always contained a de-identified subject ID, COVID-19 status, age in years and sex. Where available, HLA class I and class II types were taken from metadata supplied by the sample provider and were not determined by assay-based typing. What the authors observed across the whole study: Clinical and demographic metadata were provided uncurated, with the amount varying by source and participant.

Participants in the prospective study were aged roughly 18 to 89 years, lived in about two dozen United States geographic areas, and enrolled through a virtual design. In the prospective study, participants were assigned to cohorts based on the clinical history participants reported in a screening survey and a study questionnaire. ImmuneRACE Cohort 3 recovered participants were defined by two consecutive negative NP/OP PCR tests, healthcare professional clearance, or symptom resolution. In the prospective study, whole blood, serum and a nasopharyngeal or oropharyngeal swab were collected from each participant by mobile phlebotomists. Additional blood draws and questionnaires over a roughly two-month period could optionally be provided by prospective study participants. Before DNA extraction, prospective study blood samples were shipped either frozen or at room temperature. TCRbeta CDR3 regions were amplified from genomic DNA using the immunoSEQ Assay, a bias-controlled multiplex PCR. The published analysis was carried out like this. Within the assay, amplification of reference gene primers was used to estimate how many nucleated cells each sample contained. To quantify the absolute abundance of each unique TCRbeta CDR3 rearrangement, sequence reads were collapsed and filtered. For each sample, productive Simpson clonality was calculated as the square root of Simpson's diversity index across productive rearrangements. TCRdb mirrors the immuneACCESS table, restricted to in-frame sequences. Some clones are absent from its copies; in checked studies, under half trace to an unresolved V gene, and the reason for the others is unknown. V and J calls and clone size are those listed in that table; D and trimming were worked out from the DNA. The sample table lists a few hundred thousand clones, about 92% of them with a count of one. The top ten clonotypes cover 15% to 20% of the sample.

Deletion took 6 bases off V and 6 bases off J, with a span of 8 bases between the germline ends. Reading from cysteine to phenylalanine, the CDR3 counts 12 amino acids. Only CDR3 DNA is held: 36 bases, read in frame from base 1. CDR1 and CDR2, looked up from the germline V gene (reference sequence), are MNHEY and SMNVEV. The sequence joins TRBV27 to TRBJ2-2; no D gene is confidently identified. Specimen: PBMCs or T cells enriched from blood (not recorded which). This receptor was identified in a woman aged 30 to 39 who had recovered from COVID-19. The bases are TGTGCCAGCAGAATAATGTCCGGGGAGCTGTTTTTT. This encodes CASRIMSGELFF.